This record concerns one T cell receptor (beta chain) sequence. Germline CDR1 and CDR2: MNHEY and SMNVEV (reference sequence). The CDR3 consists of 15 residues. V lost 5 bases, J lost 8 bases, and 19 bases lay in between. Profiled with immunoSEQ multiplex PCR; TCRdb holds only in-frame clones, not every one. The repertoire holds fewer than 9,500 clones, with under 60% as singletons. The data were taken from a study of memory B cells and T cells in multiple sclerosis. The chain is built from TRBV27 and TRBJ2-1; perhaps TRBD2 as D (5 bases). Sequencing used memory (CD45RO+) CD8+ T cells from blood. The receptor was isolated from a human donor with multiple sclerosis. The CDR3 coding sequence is TGTGCCAGCAGTATTACCGGGAACTGGGTTGATGAGCAGTTCTTC. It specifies CASSITGNWVDEQFF.